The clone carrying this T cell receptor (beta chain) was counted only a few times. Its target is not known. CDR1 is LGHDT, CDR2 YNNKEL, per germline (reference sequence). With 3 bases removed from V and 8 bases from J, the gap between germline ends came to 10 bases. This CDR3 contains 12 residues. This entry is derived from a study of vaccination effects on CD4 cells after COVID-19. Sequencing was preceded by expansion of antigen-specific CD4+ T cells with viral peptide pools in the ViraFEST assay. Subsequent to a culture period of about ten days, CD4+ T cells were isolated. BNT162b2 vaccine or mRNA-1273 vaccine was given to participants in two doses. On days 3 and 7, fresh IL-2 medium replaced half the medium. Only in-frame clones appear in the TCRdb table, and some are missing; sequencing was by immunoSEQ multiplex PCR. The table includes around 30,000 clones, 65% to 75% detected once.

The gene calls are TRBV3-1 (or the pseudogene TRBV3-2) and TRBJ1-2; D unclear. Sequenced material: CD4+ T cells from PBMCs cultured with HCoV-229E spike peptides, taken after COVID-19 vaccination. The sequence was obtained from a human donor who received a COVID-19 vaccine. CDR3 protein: CASSQALRGYTF. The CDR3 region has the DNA TGTGCCAGCAGCCAGGCTCTGCGGGGCTACACCTTC.